This paragraph covers one T cell receptor (beta chain) sequence. No antigen is known for it. No quality values exist for individual bases; no much larger clone is one base distant. The sample holds other DNA sequences that translate to the same CDR3. These data originate in a study of beta chain features in type 1 diabetes (dated by TCRdb to between 2018 and 2020). With respect to the entire study: Mean age, gender distribution, total cell number and subset yield were not different between patients and healthy donors. The study compared TCRB repertoires of sorted circulating CD4+ T cell subsets between recently diagnosed type 1 diabetes patients and matched healthy donors. A total of some 100,000,000 sorted cells were examined across all samples, and a strong correlation was observed between cell number per subset and RNA yield. Naive and central memory subsets were obtained from all 28 donors, but regulatory and stem cell-like memory subsets were isolated from only 8 patients and roughly eight healthy donors.

At the junction V is shortened by 1 base and J by 3 bases, with 5 bases in between. Per the germline V gene (reference sequence), SEHNR is the CDR1 and FQNEAQ is the CDR2. The CDR3 covers 13 residues, taking in both the cysteine and the phenylalanine. Just CDR3 DNA is preserved here, 39 bases in frame from base 1. Each donor gave one peripheral blood draw, averaging around 0.11 L, which was collected into heparinised tubes. Using a panel that included CD45RO, CCR7, CD25, CD127, CD95 and CD27, naive, central memory, regulatory and stem cell-like memory CD4+ T cells were sorted on a BD FACSAria II. Purity was above 95% for every sorted population. Right away, PBMCs were isolated by Lymphoprep density gradient centrifugation and were stained directly, with no culture step. Samples were stained and sorted in pairs, with one healthy donor and one patient per experiment, so that batch effects were minimized.

Overall study outcomes, separate from this receptor: Because cDNA was sequenced instead of genomic DNA, activated cells with high expression could be over-represented, although the groups did not differ in activation or CD3 levels. PCR may preferentially amplify shorter templates, but because patient and control samples were amplified and corrected together, any resulting skew would affect both groups equally. A moderate but significant shortening of TCRB CDR3 length was observed in type 1 diabetes patients in all four CD4+ subsets. At VDJ recombination sites, patients with type 1 diabetes made fewer insertions and deleted more nucleotides, a pattern implying thymic rearrangement abnormalities. Because small numbers of individuals were included in the HLA sub-analyses, any influence of HLA type on TCRB rearrangement was left unresolved. Naive, central memory and regulatory TCRB repertoires appeared to be more alike among patients than among healthy donors.

The entire isolated RNA was reverse transcribed using the High Capacity cDNA Reverse Transcription Kit, and thus expressed TCRB transcripts were sequenced. Naive, central memory and regulatory T cell samples underwent deep immunoSEQ sequencing, averaging approximately 3.5 million total reads per sample. After sorted cells were lysed in RLT buffer, RNA was extracted with DNase-treated RNeasy Micro or Mini kits, with the choice depending on cell number. Each cell subset was processed on its own to prevent cross-contamination, while patient and healthy donor samples were processed together. The immunoSEQ multiplex PCR was used to amplify TCRB sequences from cDNA, generating 87-bp fragments that spanned the CDR3 region. The amplicons were sequenced using the Illumina HiSeq platform. As for how the authors treated the data: Synthetic template baselines were used to correct PCR bias computationally, reads within Hamming distance 2 were collapsed, and singletons that could not be merged were discarded. Reads were aligned against IMGT to assign V, D and J genes, CDR3 length and insertions or deletions at six rearrangement sites. Clonotype counts were normalized to sorted cell number within each subset before computing true diversity and Gini coefficients with the tcR R package. Repertoire sharing was quantified using the overlap coefficient calculated on TCRB nucleotide sequences. Out-of-frame TCRB sequences from naive cells were analyzed as a proxy for the pre-selection repertoire. The clones in this table, taken by TCRdb from immuneACCESS, are in-frame only. Not every clone is retained; where verified, under half of the shortfall comes from an unresolved V gene, and the cause of the rest is unknown. V and J calls and clone size are those listed in that table; D and trimming were worked out from the DNA. The sample yields 970,000 or so clones; under 20% were counted once. In total, the top ten clones hold about 0.02% of the sample.

Material for sequencing was naive CD4+ T cells from blood. The cell subset or site label corresponds to: true naive CD4+ T cells. This sequence originates from a young woman in good health. The chain joins TRBV7-9 to TRBJ2-3; the D gene identity is not certain. CDR3 protein: CASSLDGTDTQYF. The DNA reads TGTGCCAGCAGCTTAGATGGGACAGATACGCAGTATTTT.